The present T cell receptor (beta chain) was sequenced within a study of blood T cells in healthy people across ages. Sample-barcoded 5' priming and a J-beta primer mix drove a second PCR of about 7 to 11 cycles. TCRdb re-analysed the 5' RACE reads in MiXCR, keeping a single row per CDR3 protein. The sample consists of under 700,000 distinct CDR3 sequences, under 30% of them appearing once. CDR1 and CDR2 (germline): MNHEY, SVGEGT. The junction had 14 bases not matched to a gene; V was cut back by 7 bases and J by 5 bases. The CDR3 covers 16 residues. The same sample was also used in a study of T cells of mothers and their children.

The chain has TRBV6-2 or TRBV6-3 and TRBJ1-1; 9 nucleotides agree with TRBD1. The sample was blood. The sequence was obtained from a boy between 5 and 17 years old in good health. DNA of the CDR3: TGTGCCAGCACCCCGAACCAAGGACAGGGGAAGACTGAAGCTTTCTTT. Its protein is CASTPNQGQGKTEAFF.